This entry lists 23 T cell receptor beta chains sequenced from one sample in a study of CD8 T cells in ankylosing spondylitis. TCRdb reanalysed the 5' RACE reads using MiXCR and keeps one entry per CDR3 protein. The sample shows about 220,000 distinct CDR3 sequences, roughly a tenth of them seen only once. Material: blood, either unsorted or a sorted T cell fraction (not recorded which). The receptors come from a male donor with ankylosing spondylitis or in good health (not recorded which).

Regarding this clonotype: A much larger clone lies one base from this, so it may be a read error. This rearrangement joins TRBV7-2 to TRBJ2-2; TRBD2 might be the D (5 bases). Germline-derived CDR1 and CDR2 are SGHTA and FQGNSA. CDR3 size: 15 residues. The CDR3 here is CASSLARMATGELLF. In DNA form, the CDR3 reads TGTGCCAGCAGCTTAGCGAGGATGGCCACCGGGGAGCTGCTTTTT.

A few counts support this clonotype. The chain combines TRBV21-1 with TRBJ2-3; TRBD1, as called in the table, went unchecked against the DNA. TRBV21-1 is given as a pseudogene. This CDR3 comprises 16 residues. The CDR3, as DNA: TGTGCCAGCAACCTGGGAGGGGACAGGGCCACAGATACGCAGTATTTT. Translated, it gives CASNLGGDRATDTQYF.

Ten or more counts support this clonotype. The J gene is TRBJ2-1, the V gene TRBV12-3 or TRBV12-4; D not certain. V was pared by 6 bases and J by 2 bases, with 11 bases between. The CDR3 is 14 amino acids. The chain's CDR3 is CASRGSGAYNEQFF. CDR3 DNA: TGTGCCAGCAGGGGGTCTGGGGCCTACAATGAGCAGTTCTTC.

In this sample, this clonotype turned up many times. Here the CDR3 reads CSAVRDRGSYEQYF. The CDR3 DNA sequence: TGCAGTGCTGTAAGGGACAGGGGTTCGTACGAGCAGTACTTC. This sequence joins TRBV20-1 and TRBJ2-7; 10 bases agree with TRBD1. The J segment lost 4 bases and the V segment lost 5 bases, leaving 8 bases of the junction unmatched. CDR3 size: 14 residues. Germline V CDR1 and CDR2: DFQATT, SNEGSKA (reference sequence).

This clonotype was counted many times. This sequence joins TRBV28 and TRBJ2-7; 7 bases agree with TRBD1. Unmatched junction bases numbered 9, after V lost 6 bases and J lost 1 base. Per the germline V gene, CDR1 is MDHEN and CDR2 is SYDVKM. The CDR3 has 15 residues. The CDR3 is CASRYSDRTSYEQYF. In DNA, the CDR3 is TGTGCCAGCAGATACTCGGACAGGACATCCTACGAGCAGTACTTC. Using reference TRBV28 and TRBJ2-7 for the parts outside the CDR3, the full variable domain is DVKVTQSSRYLVKRTGEKVFLECVQDMDHENMFWYRQDPGLGLRLIYFSYDVKMKEKGDIPEGYSVSREKKERFSLILESASTNQTSMYLCASRYSDRTSYEQYFGPGTRLTVT.

This clonotype was recorded at least ten times. The V gene is TRBV6-4, the J gene TRBJ1-1; D might be TRBD1 (5 bases). This CDR3 region has 14 residues. V lost 6 bases and J 0 bases, leaving 11 bases between the germline ends. The germline V gene encodes CDR1 MRHNA and CDR2 SNTAGT. This chain's CDR3 is CASSLDSLNTEAFF. The CDR3, as DNA: TGTGCCAGCAGCCTCGACAGCCTGAACACTGAAGCTTTCTTT.

This clonotype has a handful of counts. The chain is built from TRBV12-3 or TRBV12-4 and TRBJ2-1; TRBD2 matches at 8 bases. The CDR3 totals 15 residues. The ends lost 6 bases at V and 2 bases at J; junction bases unmatched: 6. CDR3: CASSRAGAPYNEQFF. The CDR3 region has the DNA TGTGCCAGCAGCCGAGCGGGGGCGCCCTACAATGAGCAGTTCTTC.

The genes are TRBV18 and TRBJ1-1, with D possibly TRBD1 on 5 matching bases. This CDR3 has 15 residues. Trimming stripped 6 bases from V and 0 bases from J, with 14 bases between. CDR1 is KGHSH, CDR2 LQKENI, per germline. The CDR3 DNA follows: TGTGCCAGCTCCCAGGCCGGGGGGTTGAACACTGAAGCTTTCTTT. It specifies CASSQAGGLNTEAFF.

This clonotype was observed at least ten times. The chain combines TRBV20-1 with TRBJ2-3, with D possibly being TRBD2 (6 bases). The V gene lost 3 bases and the J gene lost 2 bases, with 12 bases spanning the gap. CDR3 length: 14 amino acids. Germline V gene sequence: CDR1 DFQATT, CDR2 SNEGSKA (reference sequence). The DNA for the CDR3 is TGCAGTGCTAGTTCGCGGGGAGCCACAGATACGCAGTATTTT. It is translated as CSASSRGATDTQYF.

This clonotype was observed a few times. The gene calls are TRBV5-5 and TRBJ2-7; D possibly uses TRBD1 or TRBD2 (5 bases each). Germline assignment: CDR1 SGHKS and CDR2 YYEKEE (reference sequence). Trimming cost V 3 bases and J 0 bases, with 10 bases left between them. The CDR3 contains 14 residues. DNA of the CDR3: TGTGCCAGCAGCTACGGGACGTACTCCTACGAGCAGTACTTC. It specifies CASSYGTYSYEQYF. Using reference TRBV5-5 and TRBJ2-7 for the parts outside the CDR3, the full variable domain is DAGVTQSPTHLIKTRGQQVTLRCSPISGHKSVSWYQQVLGQGPQFIFQYYEKEERGRGNFPDRFSARQFPNYSSELNVNALLLGDSALYLCASSYGTYSYEQYFGPGTRLTVT.

On this clonotype: This may arise from a read error, as a much more abundant clone is one base away. The chain has TRBV5-1 and TRBJ2-7; 10 bases match TRBD1. This CDR3 is built from 15 residues. Germline-derived CDR1 and CDR2 are SGHRS and YFSETQ. CDR3 residues: CTSSSDRGRADEQYF. The CDR3 region has the DNA TGCACCAGCAGCAGCGACAGGGGGCGCGCGGATGAGCAGTACTTC.

In its sample, this clonotype was seen a few times. V and J are TRBV24-1 and TRBJ2-7; 9 nucleotides line up with TRBD1. Per germline, CDR1 KGHDR and CDR2 SFDVKD. The V and J ends lost 5 bases and 6 bases, in that order; junction bases with no gene match: 7. The CDR3 extends over 14 amino acids. CDR3 in DNA: TGTGCCACCAGTGGCACCGGGACAGGGTTCGAGCAGTACTTC. Translation gives CATSGTGTGFEQYF.

Turning to this clonotype: Germline and junction disagree at one end, which may indicate a read error. The chain combines TRBV14 with TRBJ2-3; D is perhaps TRBD1 or TRBD2 (5 bases each). Germline CDR1 and CDR2: SGHDN and FVKESK. CDR3 length: 14 residues. This CDR3 is CAGSQVTGQDTQYF. Here the CDR3 DNA reads TGTGCCGGCAGCCAAGTTACGGGGCAGGATACGCAGTATTTT.

This clonotype came up many times. V and J are TRBV7-8 and TRBJ1-1; 9 bases align to TRBD1. The length of the CDR3 is 18 residues. Per germline, CDR1 SGHVS and CDR2 FQNEAQ. V lost 0 bases to trimming and J lost 0 bases; unmatched junction nucleotides: 8. The CDR3 reads CASSLALRQGGMNTEAFF. Here the CDR3 DNA reads TGTGCCAGCAGCTTAGCCCTACGACAGGGGGGAATGAACACTGAAGCTTTCTTT.

This clonotype was counted at least ten times. The chain combines TRBV6-1 with TRBJ2-7, with D perhaps matching TRBD1 (6 bases). This CDR3 is built from 14 residues. CDR1 is MNHNS and CDR2 is SASEGT in the germline V gene. V was clipped by 6 bases and J by 3 bases, with 15 bases between them. CDR3 protein: CASSRDTGSYEQYF. CDR3 DNA: TGTGCCAGCAGCCGGGACACAGGAAGCTACGAGCAGTACTTC.

The rearrangement links TRBV30 to TRBJ2-7; weak D call: TRBD2 (7 bases). This CDR3 has 14 amino acids. Germline V CDR1 and CDR2: GTSNPN, SVGIG (reference sequence). Trimming pared 0 bases from V and 6 bases from J, leaving 15 bases between. CDR3 nucleotides: TGTGCCTGGAGTGTAAACGCGGGGGCGTTCGAGCAGTACTTC. This codes for CAWSVNAGAFEQYF. The full variable domain, in which reference TRBV30 and TRBJ2-7 provide the parts outside the CDR3, is SQTIHQWPATLVQPVGSPLSLECTVEGTSNPNLYWYRQAAGRGLQLLFYSVGIGQISSEVPQNLSASRPQDRQFILSSKKLLLSDSGFYLCAWSVNAGAFEQYFGPGTRLTVT.

This clonotype has a count of ten or more. This chain links TRBV7-9 with TRBJ2-5, with TRBD1 identical over 8 bases. This CDR3 contains 14 residues. Germline V gene lookup returns CDR1 SEHNR and CDR2 FQNEAQ (reference sequence). J was trimmed by 6 bases and V by 11 bases; bases with no gene match: 14. CDR3 bases: TGTGCCGGGGTCTCAGAAACAGGGGGAAAGACCCAGTACTTC. Translating gives CAGVSETGGKTQYF. Variable domain in full (rest from reference TRBV7-9 and TRBJ2-5): DTGVSQNPRHKITKRGQNVTFRCDPISEHNRLYWYRQTLGQGPEFLTYFQNEAQLEKSRLLSDRFSAERPKGSFSTLEIQRTEQGDSAMYLCAGVSETGGKTQYFGPGTRLLVL.

This clonotype has a count of ten or more. The chain couples TRBV4-1 to TRBJ2-1; D not certain. Germline V gene data show CDR1 as MGHRA and CDR2 as YSYEKL. The CDR3 covers 13 residues. V was clipped by 0 bases and J by 6 bases, with 6 bases between them. CDR3 in amino acids: CASSQDQANEQFF. The CDR3 DNA follows: TGCGCCAGCAGCCAAGACCAAGCCAATGAGCAGTTCTTC.

The chain couples TRBV3-1 to TRBJ2-2; D might be TRBD2 (6 bases). The CDR3 has 16 residues. Germline V gene sequence: CDR1 LGHDT, CDR2 YNNKEL (reference sequence). V gave up 1 base and J gave up 2 bases, with 11 bases separating them. Here the CDR3 reads CASSQGGGVNTGELFF. In DNA form, the CDR3 reads TGTGCCAGCAGCCAAGGCGGCGGGGTCAACACCGGGGAGCTGTTTTTT.

The chain joins TRBV5-1 to TRBJ2-5; TRBD2 matches 7 bases. With V trimmed by 0 bases and J by 5 bases, 13 bases remained unmatched. The CDR3 runs 17 residues. In germline, CDR1 is SGHRS, CDR2 YFSETQ. For the CDR3, the DNA is TGCGCCAGCAGCTTGGACCCGCCTTTCAGCGGGACTGAGACCCAGTACTTC. Encoded protein: CASSLDPPFSGTETQYF.

This clonotype was recorded a few times. The chain uses TRBV12-3 or TRBV12-4 and TRBJ2-3, with TRBD1 as a possible D gene (5 bases). The V end was cut by 5 bases, the J end by 1 base, with 16 bases between. The CDR3 consists of 16 residues. The CDR3 here is CASSPRRAQGTDTQYF. The CDR3 region has the DNA TGTGCCAGCAGTCCCCGCAGGGCTCAGGGCACAGATACGCAGTATTTT.

This clonotype was counted at least ten times. V is TRBV7-9 and J is TRBJ1-3, with 7 bases aligning to TRBD1. V dropped 4 bases and J dropped 4; count of bases not matched to a gene: 4. The CDR3 sequence is 14 residues long. Germline lookup yields CDR1 SEHNR and CDR2 FQNEAQ (reference sequence). CDR3 nucleotides: TGTGCCAGCAGCTCCGGACAGGAGGGAAACACCATATATTTT. It translates to CASSSGQEGNTIYF. Combining the CDR3 with reference TRBV7-9 and TRBJ1-3 gives the whole variable domain DTGVSQNPRHKITKRGQNVTFRCDPISEHNRLYWYRQTLGQGPEFLTYFQNEAQLEKSRLLSDRFSAERPKGSFSTLEIQRTEQGDSAMYLCASSSGQEGNTIYFGEGSWLTVV.

In its sample, this clonotype was seen a few times. The chain carries TRBV11-3 and TRBJ2-1, with 8 positions matching TRBD2. In germline, CDR1 is SGHNT, CDR2 YENEEA. This CDR3 region has 16 residues. Germline trimming cut 0 bases from V and 9 bases from J; bases unmatched to any gene: 10. DNA for the CDR3: TGTGCCAGCAGCTTAGATAGGGGAGGACTAGCCGGTGAGCAGTTCTTC. Amino acids: CASSLDRGGLAGEQFF. The variable domain in full, completed from reference TRBV11-3 and TRBJ2-1, reads EAGVVQSPRYKIIEKKQPVAFWCNPISGHNTLYWYLQNLGQGPELLIRYENEEAVDDSQLPKDRFSAERLKGVDSTLKIQPAELGDSAVYLCASSLDRGGLAGEQFFGPGTRLTVL.